This T cell receptor beta chain was identified in a study of neurological immune-mediated disorders. TCRdb independently ran MiXCR on the 5' RACE reads; one entry per CDR3 protein. The sample holds 35,000 or so distinct CDR3 sequences, 13% to 15% seen once. PBMCs stored at -80 C, 2 million in total, were the source of the unsorted libraries. CDR1 and CDR2 from the germline V gene are LGHDT and YNNKEL (reference sequence). V lost 1 base and J lost 7, with 10 bases in between. This CDR3 is 13 amino acids long. Ten or more counts support this clonotype. The chain has TRBV3-1 and TRBJ1-2; no clear D gene. The TCR sequence derives from a woman between 50 and 59 years old with HTLV-1-associated myelopathy (HAM/TSP). The sample comprised PBMCs. CDR3 residues: CASSQGTPAGYTF. The DNA for the CDR3 is TGTGCCAGCAGCCAAGGGACCCCAGCTGGCTACACCTTC.